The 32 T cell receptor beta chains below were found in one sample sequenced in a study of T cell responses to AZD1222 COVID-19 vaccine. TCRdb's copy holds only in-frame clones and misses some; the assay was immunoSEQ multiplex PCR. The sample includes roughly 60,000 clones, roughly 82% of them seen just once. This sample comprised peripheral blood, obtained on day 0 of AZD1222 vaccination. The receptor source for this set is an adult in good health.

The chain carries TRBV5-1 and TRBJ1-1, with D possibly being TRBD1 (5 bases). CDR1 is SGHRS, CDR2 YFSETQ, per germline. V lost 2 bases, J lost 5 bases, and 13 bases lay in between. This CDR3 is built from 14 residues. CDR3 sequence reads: CASSFNSEGTEAFF. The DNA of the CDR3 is TGCGCCAGCAGCTTCAACAGTGAGGGGACTGAAGCTTTCTTT.

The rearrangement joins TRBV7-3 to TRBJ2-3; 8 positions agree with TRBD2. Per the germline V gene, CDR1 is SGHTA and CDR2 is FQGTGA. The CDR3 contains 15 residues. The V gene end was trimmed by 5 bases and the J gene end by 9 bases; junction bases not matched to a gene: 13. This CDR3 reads CASSPSGSGARTQYF. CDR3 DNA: TGTGCCAGCAGCCCCAGCGGGAGTGGGGCCCGAACGCAGTATTTT.

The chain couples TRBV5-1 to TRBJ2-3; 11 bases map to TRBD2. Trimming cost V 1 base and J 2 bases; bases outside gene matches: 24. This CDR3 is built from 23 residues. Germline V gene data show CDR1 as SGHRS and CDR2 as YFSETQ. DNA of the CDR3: TGCGCCAGCAGCTTGAACGGTCTAGCGGGAGGCACAGAACCGGAATATTACACAGATACGCAGTATTTT. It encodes CASSLNGLAGGTEPEYYTDTQYF.

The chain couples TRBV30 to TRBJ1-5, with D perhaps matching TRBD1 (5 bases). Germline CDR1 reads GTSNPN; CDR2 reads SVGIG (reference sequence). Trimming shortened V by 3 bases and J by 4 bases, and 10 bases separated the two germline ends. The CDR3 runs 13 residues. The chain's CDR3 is CAWRPGGNQPQHF. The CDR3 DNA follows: TGTGCCTGGAGGCCCGGGGGGAATCAGCCCCAGCATTTT.

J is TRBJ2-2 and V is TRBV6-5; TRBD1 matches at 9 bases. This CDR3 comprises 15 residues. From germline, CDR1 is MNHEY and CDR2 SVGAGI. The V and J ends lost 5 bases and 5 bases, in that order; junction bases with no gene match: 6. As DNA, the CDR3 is TGTGCCAGCAGTCCCCGGGACAGGGCTACCGGGGAGCTGTTTTTT. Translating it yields CASSPRDRATGELFF.

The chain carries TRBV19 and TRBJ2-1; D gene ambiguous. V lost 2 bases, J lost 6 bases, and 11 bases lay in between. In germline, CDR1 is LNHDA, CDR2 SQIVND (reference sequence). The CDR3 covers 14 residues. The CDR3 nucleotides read TGTGCCAGTAGTATAATGGGAACAATCAATGAGCAGTTCTTC. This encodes CASSIMGTINEQFF.

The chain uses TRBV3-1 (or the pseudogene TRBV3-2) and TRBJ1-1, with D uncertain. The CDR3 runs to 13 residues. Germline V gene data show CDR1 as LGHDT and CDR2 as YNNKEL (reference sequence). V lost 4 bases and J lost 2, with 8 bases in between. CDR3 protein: CASSPRINTEAFF. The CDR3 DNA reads TGTGCCAGCAGCCCGCGGATCAACACTGAAGCTTTCTTT.

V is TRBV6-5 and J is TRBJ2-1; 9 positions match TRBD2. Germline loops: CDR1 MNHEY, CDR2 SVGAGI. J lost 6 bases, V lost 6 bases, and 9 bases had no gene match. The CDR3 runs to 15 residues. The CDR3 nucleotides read TGTGCCAGCAGCCCCCACGGCGGGAGGGCCAATGAGCAGTTCTTC. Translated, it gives CASSPHGGRANEQFF.

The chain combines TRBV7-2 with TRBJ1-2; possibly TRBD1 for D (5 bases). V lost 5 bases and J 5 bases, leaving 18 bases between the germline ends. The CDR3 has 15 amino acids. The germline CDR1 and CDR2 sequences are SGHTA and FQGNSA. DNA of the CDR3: TGTGCCAGCAGCCCCGGGGGGGGTGGATGGTATGGCTACACCTTC. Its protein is CASSPGGGGWYGYTF.

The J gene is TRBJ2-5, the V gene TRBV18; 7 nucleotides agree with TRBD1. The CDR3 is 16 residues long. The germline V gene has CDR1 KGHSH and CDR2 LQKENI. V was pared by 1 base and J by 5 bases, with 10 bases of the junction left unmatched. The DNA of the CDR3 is TGTGCCAGCTCACCACAGCAGGGGGTATTTGGGGAGACCCAGTACTTC. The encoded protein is CASSPQQGVFGETQYF.

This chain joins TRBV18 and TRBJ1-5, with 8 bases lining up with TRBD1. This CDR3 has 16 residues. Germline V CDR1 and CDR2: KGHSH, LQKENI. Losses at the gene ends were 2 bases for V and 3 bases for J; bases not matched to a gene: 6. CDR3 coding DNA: TGTGCCAGCTCACCAAGAAACAGGGGGATCAATCAGCCCCAGCATTTT. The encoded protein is CASSPRNRGINQPQHF. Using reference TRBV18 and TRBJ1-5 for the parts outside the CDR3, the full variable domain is NAGVMQNPRHLVRRRGQEARLRCSPMKGHSHVYWYRQLPEEGLKFMVYLQKENIIDESGMPKERFSAEFPKEGPSILRIQQVVRGDSAAYFCASSPRNRGINQPQHFGDGTRLSIL.

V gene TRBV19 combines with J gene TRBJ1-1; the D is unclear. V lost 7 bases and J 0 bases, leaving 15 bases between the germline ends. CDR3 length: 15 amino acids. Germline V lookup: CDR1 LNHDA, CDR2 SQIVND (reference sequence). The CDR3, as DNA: TGTGCCAGTACCCTAGACCGGGTCATGAACACTGAAGCTTTCTTT. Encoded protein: CASTLDRVMNTEAFF.

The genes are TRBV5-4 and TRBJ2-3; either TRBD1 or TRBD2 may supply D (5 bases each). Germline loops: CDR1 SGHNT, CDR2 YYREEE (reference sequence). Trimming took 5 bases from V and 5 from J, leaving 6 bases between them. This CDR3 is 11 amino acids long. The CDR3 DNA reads TGTGCCAGCAGGGGGGAAGATACGCAGTATTTT. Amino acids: CASRGEDTQYF.

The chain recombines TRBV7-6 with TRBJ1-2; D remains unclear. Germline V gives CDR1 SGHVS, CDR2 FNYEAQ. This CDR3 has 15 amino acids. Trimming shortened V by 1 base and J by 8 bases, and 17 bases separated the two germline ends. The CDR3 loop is CASSLGRPPGVGYTF. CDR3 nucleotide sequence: TGTGCCAGCAGCTTAGGGAGGCCCCCTGGGGTAGGCTACACCTTC.

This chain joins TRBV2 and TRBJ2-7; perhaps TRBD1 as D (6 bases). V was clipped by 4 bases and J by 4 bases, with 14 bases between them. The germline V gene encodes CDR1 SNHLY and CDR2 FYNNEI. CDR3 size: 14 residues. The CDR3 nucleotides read TGTGCCAGCAGTGGAAGCAGGGGTAATTACGAGCAGTACGTC. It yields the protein CASSGSRGNYEQYV.

CDR3 loop: CASSPLPSGTITEKLFF. As DNA, the CDR3 is TGTGCCAGCTCACCCCTCCCCTCCGGGACTATAACTGAAAAACTGTTTTTT. J is TRBJ1-4 and V is TRBV18; D is perhaps TRBD1 (5 bases). The CDR3 has 17 residues. The V end was cut by 3 bases, the J end by 7 bases, with 21 bases between. Germline values: CDR1 KGHSH, CDR2 LQKENI.

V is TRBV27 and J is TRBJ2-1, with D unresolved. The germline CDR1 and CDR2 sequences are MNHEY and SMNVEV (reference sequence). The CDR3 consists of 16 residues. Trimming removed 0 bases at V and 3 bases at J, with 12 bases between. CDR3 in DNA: TGTGCCAGCAGTTTATCGTCGAGAGGCGGCTACAATGAGCAGTTCTTC. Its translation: CASSLSSRGGYNEQFF.

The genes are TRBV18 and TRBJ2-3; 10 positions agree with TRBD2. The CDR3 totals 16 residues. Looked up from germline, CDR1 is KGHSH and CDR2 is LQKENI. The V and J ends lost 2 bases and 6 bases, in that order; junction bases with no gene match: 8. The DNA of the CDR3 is TGTGCCAGCTCACCAACACTAGCGGGGCCCGGGGATACGCAGTATTTT. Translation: CASSPTLAGPGDTQYF.

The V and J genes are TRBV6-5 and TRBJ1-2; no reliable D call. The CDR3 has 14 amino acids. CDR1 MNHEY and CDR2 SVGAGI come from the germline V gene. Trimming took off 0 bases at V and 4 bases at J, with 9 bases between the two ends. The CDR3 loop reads CASSYSGWGYGYTF. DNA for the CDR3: TGTGCCAGCAGTTACTCGGGGTGGGGCTATGGCTACACCTTC.

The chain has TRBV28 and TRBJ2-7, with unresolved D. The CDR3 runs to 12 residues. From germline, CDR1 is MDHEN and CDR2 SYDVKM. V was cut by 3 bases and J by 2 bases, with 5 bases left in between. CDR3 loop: CASSFQTYEQYF. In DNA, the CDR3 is TGTGCCAGCAGTTTCCAAACCTACGAGCAGTACTTC.

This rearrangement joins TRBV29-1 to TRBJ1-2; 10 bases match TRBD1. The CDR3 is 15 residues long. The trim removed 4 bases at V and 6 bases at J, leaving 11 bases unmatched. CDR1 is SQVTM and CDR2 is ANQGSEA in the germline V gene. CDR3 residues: CSVGTWTGGRDGYTF. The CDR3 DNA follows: TGCAGCGTTGGAACTTGGACAGGGGGTAGGGATGGCTACACCTTC.

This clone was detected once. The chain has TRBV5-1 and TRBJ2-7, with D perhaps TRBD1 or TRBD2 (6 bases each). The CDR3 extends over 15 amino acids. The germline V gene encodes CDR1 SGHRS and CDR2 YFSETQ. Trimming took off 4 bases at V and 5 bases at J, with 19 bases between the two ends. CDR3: CASSLMGGRENEQYF. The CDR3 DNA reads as TGCGCCAGCAGCCTGATGGGGGGCCGGGAAAACGAGCAGTACTTC.

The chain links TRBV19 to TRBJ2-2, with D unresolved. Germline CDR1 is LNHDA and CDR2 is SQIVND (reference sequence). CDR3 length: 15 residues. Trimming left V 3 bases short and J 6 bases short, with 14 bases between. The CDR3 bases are TGTGCCAGTAGTATTATTTCGAGTTCAGCCGGGGAGCTGTTTTTT. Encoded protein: CASSIISSSAGELFF.

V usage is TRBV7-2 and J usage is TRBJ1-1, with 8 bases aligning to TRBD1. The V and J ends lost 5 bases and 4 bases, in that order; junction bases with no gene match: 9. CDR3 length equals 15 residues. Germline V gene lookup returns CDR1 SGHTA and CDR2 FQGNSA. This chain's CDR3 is CASSPGQGLSTEAFF. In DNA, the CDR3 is TGTGCCAGCAGCCCAGGACAGGGTTTGAGCACTGAAGCTTTCTTT.

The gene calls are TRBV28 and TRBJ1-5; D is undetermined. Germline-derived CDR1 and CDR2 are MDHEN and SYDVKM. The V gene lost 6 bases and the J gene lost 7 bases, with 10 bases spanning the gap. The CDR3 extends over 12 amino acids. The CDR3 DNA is TGTGCCAGCAGGCTCGTTGGCCAGCCCCAGCATTTT. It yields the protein CASRLVGQPQHF.

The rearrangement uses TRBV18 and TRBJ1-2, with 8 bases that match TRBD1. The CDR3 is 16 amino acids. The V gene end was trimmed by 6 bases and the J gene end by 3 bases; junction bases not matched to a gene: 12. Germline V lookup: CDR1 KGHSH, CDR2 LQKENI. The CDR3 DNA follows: TGTGCCAGCTCCCCCGGGCAGGGGGCGGTTGACTATGGCTACACCTTC. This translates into CASSPGQGAVDYGYTF.

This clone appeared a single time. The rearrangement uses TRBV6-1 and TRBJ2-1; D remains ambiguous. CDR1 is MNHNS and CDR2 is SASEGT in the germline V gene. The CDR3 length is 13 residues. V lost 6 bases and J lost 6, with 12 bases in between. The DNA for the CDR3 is TGTGCCAGCAGCTCTCCGCCCCCCAATGAGCAGTTCTTC. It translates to CASSSPPPNEQFF.

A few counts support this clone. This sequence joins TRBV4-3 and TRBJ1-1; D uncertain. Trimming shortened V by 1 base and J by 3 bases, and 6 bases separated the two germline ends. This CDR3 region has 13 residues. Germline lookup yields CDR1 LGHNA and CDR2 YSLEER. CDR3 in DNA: TGCGCCAGCAGCCAAGTCCTGGACACTGAAGCTTTCTTT. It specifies CASSQVLDTEAFF.

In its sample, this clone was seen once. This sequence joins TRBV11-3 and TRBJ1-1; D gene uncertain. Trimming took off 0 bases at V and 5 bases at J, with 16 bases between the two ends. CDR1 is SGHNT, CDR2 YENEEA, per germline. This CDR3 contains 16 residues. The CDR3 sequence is CASSLDRVGLGTEAFF. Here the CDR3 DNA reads TGTGCCAGCAGCTTAGATCGCGTGGGTTTGGGAACTGAAGCTTTCTTT.

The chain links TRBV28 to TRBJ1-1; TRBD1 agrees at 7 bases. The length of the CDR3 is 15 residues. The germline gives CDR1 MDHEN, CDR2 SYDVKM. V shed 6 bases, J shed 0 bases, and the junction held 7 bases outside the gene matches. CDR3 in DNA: TGTGCCAGCAGGGGTTGGACAGGTGTGAACACTGAAGCTTTCTTT. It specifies CASRGWTGVNTEAFF. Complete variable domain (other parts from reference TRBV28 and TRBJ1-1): DVKVTQSSRYLVKRTGEKVFLECVQDMDHENMFWYRQDPGLGLRLIYFSYDVKMKEKGDIPEGYSVSREKKERFSLILESASTNQTSMYLCASRGWTGVNTEAFFGQGTRLTVV.

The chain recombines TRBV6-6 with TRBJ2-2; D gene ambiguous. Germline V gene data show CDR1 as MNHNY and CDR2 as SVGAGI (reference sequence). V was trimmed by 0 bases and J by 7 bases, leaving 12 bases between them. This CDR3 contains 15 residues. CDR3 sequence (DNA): TGTGCCAGCAGTTACTCGCTAGGAAAAAACGGGGAGCTGTTTTTT. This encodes CASSYSLGKNGELFF.

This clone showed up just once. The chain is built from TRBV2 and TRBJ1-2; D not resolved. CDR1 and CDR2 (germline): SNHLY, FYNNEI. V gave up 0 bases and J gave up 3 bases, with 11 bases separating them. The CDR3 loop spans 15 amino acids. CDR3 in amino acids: CASSEARGFYYGYTF. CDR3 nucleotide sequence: TGTGCCAGCAGTGAAGCACGCGGGTTCTACTATGGCTACACCTTC. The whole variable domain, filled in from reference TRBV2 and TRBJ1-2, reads EPEVTQTPSHQVTQMGQEVILRCVPISNHLYFYWYRQILGQKVEFLVSFYNNEISEKSEIFDDQFSVERPDGSNFTLKIRSTKLEDSAMYFCASSEARGFYYGYTFGSGTRLTVV.